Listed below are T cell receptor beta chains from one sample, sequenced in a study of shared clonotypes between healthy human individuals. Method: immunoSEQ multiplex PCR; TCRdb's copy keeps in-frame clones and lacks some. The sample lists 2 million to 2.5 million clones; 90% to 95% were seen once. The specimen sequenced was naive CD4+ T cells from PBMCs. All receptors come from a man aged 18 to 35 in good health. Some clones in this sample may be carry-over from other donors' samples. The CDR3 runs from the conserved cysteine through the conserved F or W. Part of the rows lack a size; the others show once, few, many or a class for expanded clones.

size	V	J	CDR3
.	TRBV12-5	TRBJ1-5	CASGFDGKPWGNQPQHF
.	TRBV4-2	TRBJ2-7	CASSQDSGRGRKEQYF
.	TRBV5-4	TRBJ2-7	CASSIGTGGLYEQYF
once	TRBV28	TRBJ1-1	CASERGDRGSEAFF
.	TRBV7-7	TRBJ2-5	CASSLVGGFQTQYF
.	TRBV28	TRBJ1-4	CASKTGTRGFKLFF
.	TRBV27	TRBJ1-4	CASSLSPRTGGEKLFF
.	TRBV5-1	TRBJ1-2	CASSLEVGRQVF
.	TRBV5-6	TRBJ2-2	CASSWDTNTGELFF
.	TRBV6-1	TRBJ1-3	CASSQTVSGNTIYF
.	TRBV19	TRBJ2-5	CASSQAETQYF
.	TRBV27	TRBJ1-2	CASGLPGQLTYGYTF
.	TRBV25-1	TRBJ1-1	CASKGSNTEAFF
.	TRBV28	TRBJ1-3	CASSYIGTAGNTIYF
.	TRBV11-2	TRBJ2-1	CASSLERHIGEQFF
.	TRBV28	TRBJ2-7	CASSLWSSGTSYEQYF
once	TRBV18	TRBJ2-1	CASSPGTGNYNEQFF
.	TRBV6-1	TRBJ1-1	CASSEWPRARGNTEAFF
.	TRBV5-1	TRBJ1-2	CASSPGTGYGYTF
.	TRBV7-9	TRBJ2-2	CASSSAGAGELFF
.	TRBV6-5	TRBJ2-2	CASSLSGVPGELFF
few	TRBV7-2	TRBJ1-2	CASSPGQGDYGYTF
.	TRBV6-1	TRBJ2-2	CASSEYQGRDAGELFF
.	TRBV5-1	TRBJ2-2	CASSLVSSVSGELFF
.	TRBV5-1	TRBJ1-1	CASSLVSGNTEAFF
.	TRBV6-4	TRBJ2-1	CASRLHGTPDNEQFF
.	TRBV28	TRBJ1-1	CASIKSGGNTEAFF
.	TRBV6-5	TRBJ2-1	CASSYSGGRDPNEQFF
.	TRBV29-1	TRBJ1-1	CSVALLQGSTEAFF
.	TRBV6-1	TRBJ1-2	CASSESRGLGYTF
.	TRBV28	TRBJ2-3	CASSLVRLDTQYF
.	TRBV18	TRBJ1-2	CASSPPGGRTNYGYTF
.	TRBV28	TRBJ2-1	CASSKQTGVGYNEQFF
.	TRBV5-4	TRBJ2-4	CASSKTGTGESKNIQYF
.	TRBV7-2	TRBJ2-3	CASSLSFPDTQYF
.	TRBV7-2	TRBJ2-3	CASSLLQGAPTDTQYF
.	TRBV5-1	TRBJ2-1	CASSLGIAGYNEQFF
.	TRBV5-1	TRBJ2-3	CASTQGGPDLGTQYF
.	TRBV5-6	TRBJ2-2	CASSSSGTGPGGELFF
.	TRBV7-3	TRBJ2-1	CASSLSLAVYNEQFF
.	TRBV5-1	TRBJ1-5	CASSPGVGQPQHF
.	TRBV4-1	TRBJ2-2	CASSQALQGRAGELFF
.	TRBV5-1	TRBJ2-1	CASSLGTSGRVYNEQFF
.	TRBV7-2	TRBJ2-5	CASSFSGSPETQYF
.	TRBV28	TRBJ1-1	CASRRPGTANTEAFF